The rows below give T cell receptor beta chains drawn from one sample of a study of Ad26.COV2.S vaccination and SARS-CoV-2 variants. Profiling relied on immunoSEQ multiplex PCR, and the TCRdb table lists in-frame clones only, not all of them. The sample yields 350,000 to 500,000 clones, 80% to 90% seen once. The sequences come from peripheral blood, collected in a trial of Ad26.COV2.S vaccine versus placebo. These receptors came from a person between 18 and 65 years old who received the Ad26.COV2.S COVID-19 vaccine or a placebo. Both conserved end residues are part of each CDR3.

J: TRBJ1-4; V: TRBV9; CDR3: CASSVDGGEATNEKLFF
J: TRBJ2-2; V: TRBV6-5; CDR3: CASSYTRISGELFF
J: TRBJ2-2; V: TRBV24-1; CDR3: CATSDRDRLNTGELFF
J: TRBJ1-2; V: TRBV12-3/TRBV12-4; CDR3: CASSLGPSGYTF
J: TRBJ1-5; V: TRBV7-2; CDR3: CASSLEGQGRKPQHF
J: TRBJ2-1; V: TRBV19; CDR3: CASSIDLYNEQFF
J: TRBJ1-1; V: TRBV5-4; CDR3: CASSGIGENTEAFF
J: TRBJ2-7; V: TRBV6-5; CDR3: CASSSLQESVPYEQYF
J: TRBJ2-2; V: TRBV5-4; CDR3: CASSRGQNTGELFF
J: TRBJ1-1; V: TRBV19; CDR3: CAVRTGGVYVNTEAFF
J: TRBJ2-3; V: TRBV6-5; CDR3: CASRDRADTQYF
J: TRBJ1-6; V: TRBV7-2; CDR3: CASSPGALTPLHF
J: TRBJ2-5; V: TRBV7-2; CDR3: CASSPRAGSETQYF
J: TRBJ2-5; V: TRBV18; CDR3: CASSPPARETQYF
J: TRBJ2-2; V: TRBV5-5; CDR3: CASSHSGQLNTGELFF
J: TRBJ2-3; V: TRBV7-2; CDR3: CASRDGQGSRDTQYF
J: TRBJ1-5; V: TRBV5-6; CDR3: CASSRGSNQPQHF